This T cell receptor (beta chain) was captured by sequencing in a study of T cell changes during pregnancy in multiple sclerosis. Method: immunoSEQ multiplex PCR; TCRdb's copy keeps in-frame clones and lacks some. Of approximately 88,000 clones listed, nearly 95% were seen once; the top ten hold roughly 1.1%. Germline V gene lookup returns CDR1 SGHAT and CDR2 FQNNGV. CDR3 length: 12 residues. With 1 base removed from V and 4 bases from J, the gap between germline ends came to 5 bases. The clonotype originates from a female donor with multiple sclerosis, enrolled in a pregnancy study. The sequencing used peripheral blood, collected in the second trimester of pregnancy. The chain employs TRBV11-2 and TRBJ2-7; no definite D call. CDR3 residues: CASSLVEYEQYF. CDR3 sequence (DNA): TGTGCCAGCAGCTTAGTGGAGTACGAGCAGTACTTC. Complete variable domain (other parts from reference TRBV11-2 and TRBJ2-7): EAGVAQSPRYKIIEKRQSVAFWCNPISGHATLYWYQQILGQGPKLLIQFQNNGVVDDSQLPKDRFSAERLKGVDSTLKIQPAKLEDSAVYLCASSLVEYEQYFGPGTRLTVT.